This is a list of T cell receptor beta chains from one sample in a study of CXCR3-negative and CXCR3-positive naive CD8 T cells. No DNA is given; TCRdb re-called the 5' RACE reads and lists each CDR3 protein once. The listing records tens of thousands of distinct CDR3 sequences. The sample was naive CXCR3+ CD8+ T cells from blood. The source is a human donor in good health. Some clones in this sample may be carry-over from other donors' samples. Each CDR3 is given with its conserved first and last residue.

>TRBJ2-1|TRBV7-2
CASSFLAGDYNEQFF
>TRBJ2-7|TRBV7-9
CASSLATTYEQYF
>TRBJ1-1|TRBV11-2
CASSFVLNTEAFF
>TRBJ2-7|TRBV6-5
CASSYAGAYEQYF
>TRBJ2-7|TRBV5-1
CASVDGSEQYF
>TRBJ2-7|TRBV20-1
CSARDLDPPYEQYF
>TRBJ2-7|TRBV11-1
CASSMGQTYEQYF
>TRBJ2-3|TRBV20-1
CSARVVGEVQADTQYF
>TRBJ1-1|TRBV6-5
CASSYLGLNTEAFF
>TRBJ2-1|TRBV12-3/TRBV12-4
CASSSRDSPNEQFF
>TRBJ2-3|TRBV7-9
CASSLADGNTDTQYF
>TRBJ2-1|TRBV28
CASSFQQVGEQFF
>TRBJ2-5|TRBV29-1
CSLEDYSRGIQETQYF
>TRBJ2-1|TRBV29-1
CSVELGVNEQFF
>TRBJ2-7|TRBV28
CASSLRLGPHEQYF
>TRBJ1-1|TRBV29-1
CSVALGDYTEAFF
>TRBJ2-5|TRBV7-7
CASRFLDRQETQYF
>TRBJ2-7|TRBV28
CASSPLRLEGNSYEQYF
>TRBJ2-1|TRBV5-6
CASSLAMEQFF
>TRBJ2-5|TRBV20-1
CSARGPRSRETQYF
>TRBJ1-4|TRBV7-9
CASTKLGKLFF
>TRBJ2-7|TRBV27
CASSYRGHEQYF
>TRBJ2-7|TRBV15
CATSARRSGASYEQYF
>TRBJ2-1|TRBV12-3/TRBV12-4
CASSPGLVGEQFF
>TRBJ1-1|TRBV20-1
CSAIRGDTEAFF
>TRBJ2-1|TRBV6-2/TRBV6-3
CASSFVPIAGGYNEQFF